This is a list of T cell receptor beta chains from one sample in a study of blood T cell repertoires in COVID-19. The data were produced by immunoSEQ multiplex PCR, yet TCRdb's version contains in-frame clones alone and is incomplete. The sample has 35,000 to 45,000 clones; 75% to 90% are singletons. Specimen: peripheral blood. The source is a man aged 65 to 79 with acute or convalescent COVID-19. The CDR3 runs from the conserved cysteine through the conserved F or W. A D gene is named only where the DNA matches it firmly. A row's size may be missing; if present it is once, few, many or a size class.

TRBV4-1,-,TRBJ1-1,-,CASSPNFLSNTEAFF,TGCGCCAGCAGCCCCAACTTTCTTTCGAACACTGAAGCTTTCTTT
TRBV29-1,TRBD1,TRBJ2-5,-,CSVDPGQAFQETQYF,TGCAGCGTTGATCCGGGACAGGCGTTCCAAGAGACCCAGTACTTC
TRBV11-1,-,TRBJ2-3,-,CASSLGSRVDTQYF,TGTGCCAGCAGCTTAGGCAGCAGGGTAGATACGCAGTATTTT
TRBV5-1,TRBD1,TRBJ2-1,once,CASSMTGTGASEQFF,TGCGCCAGCAGCATGACCGGGACAGGGGCAAGTGAGCAGTTCTTC
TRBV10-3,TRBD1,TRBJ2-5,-,CAISTEGGGQETQYF,TGTGCCATCAGTACGGAAGGGGGCGGACAAGAGACCCAGTACTTC
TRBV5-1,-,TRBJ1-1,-,CASSPPFGGRTEAFF,TGCGCCAGCAGCCCGCCCTTCGGGGGGAGGACTGAAGCTTTCTTT
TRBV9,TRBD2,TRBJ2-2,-,CASSRRTSGLGTGELFF,TGTGCCAGCAGCCGAAGGACTAGCGGCTTAGGCACCGGGGAGCTGTTTTTT
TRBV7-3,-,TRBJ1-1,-,CASSLTRNTEAFF,TGTGCCAGCAGCTTAACGCGGAACACTGAAGCTTTCTTT
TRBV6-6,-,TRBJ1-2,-,CASSYFRERGYTF,TGTGCCAGCAGTTACTTCAGGGAACGTGGCTACACCTTC
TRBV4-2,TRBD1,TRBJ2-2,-,CASSQDLLGQGRTGELFF,TGTGCCAGCAGCCAAGATCTATTAGGACAGGGCAGGACCGGGGAGCTGTTTTTT
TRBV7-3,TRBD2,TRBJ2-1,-,CASSLMARTSGYNEQFF,TGTGCCAGCAGCTTAATGGCCCGGACTAGCGGCTACAATGAGCAGTTCTTC
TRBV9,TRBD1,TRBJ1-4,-,CASSLEGQGGEKLFF,TGTGCCAGCAGCTTGGAGGGACAGGGAGGAGAAAAACTGTTTTTT
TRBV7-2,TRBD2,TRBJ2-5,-,CASSLGGRVLKTQYF,TGTGCCAGCAGCTTAGGAGGGAGGGTCCTAAAGACCCAGTACTTC
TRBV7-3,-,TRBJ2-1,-,CASSLLGAASYNEQFF,TGTGCCAGCAGCTTACTGGGAGCCGCCTCCTACAATGAGCAGTTCTTC